The rows below give T cell receptor beta chains drawn from one sample of a study of preoperative IRX-2 immunotherapy in early breast cancer. Clones were sequenced by immunoSEQ multiplex PCR, and TCRdb holds only the in-frame ones, with some missing. This sample carries roughly 62,000 clones, approximately 94% of them seen once, and the ten largest clones take 1.5% to 2%. The sample was collected from a patient treated with IRX-2 immunotherapy. The receptors shown here come from a human donor with breast cancer. CDR3s include the opening cysteine and the closing phenylalanine or tryptophan. D genes are given only for firm matches. Clone size is given for some rows only: seen once, a few or many times, or a class if the clone is expanded.

v_call	j_call	d_call	clone_size	cdr3_nt	cdr3_aa
TRBV28	TRBJ2-3	TRBD2	-	TGTGCCAGCACCCCCCCTCCCTCTCTAGCGGGGGGGCCCTCAGATACGCAGTATTTT	CASTPPPSLAGGPSDTQYF
TRBV6-5	TRBJ2-5	TRBD2	-	TGTGCCAGCGGCGAAAGCGGGGGGGCGGAGACCCAGTACTTC	CASGESGGAETQYF
TRBV15	TRBJ2-5	TRBD1	-	TGTGCCACCAGCAGAGACAGGGGGCCCCAAGAGACCCAGTACTTC	CATSRDRGPQETQYF
TRBV7-8	TRBJ1-1	-	-	TGTGCCAGCAGCTTGGTTATTCTGAGCACTGAAGCTTTCTTT	CASSLVILSTEAFF
TRBV9	TRBJ2-3	TRBD2	-	TGTGCCAGCAGCGTAGGGACTAGCGGGGGGGTAGCAGATACGCAGTATTTT	CASSVGTSGGVADTQYF
TRBV27	TRBJ2-7	-	-	TGTGCCAGCAGCTTTGCAGTGAGCTCCTACGAGCAGTACTTC	CASSFAVSSYEQYF
TRBV4-3	TRBJ1-5	TRBD1	-	TGCGCCAGCAGCCAATCCCGGACAGGGGAAGGTCAGCCCCAGCATTTT	CASSQSRTGEGQPQHF
TRBV18	TRBJ2-5	-	-	TGTGCCAGCTCAACCCCTTACGGGGATCGCCAAGAGACCCAGTACTTC	CASSTPYGDRQETQYF
TRBV4-1	TRBJ2-5	-	-	TGCGCCAGCAGCCGGGGGACACCGAAACAAGAGACCCAGTACTTC	CASSRGTPKQETQYF
TRBV28	TRBJ2-1	TRBD2	-	TGTGCCAGCAGGCTAGCGGGAGGGGACTACAATGAGCAGTTCTTC	CASRLAGGDYNEQFF
TRBV4-2	TRBJ2-3	-	-	TGTGCCAGCAGCCAAGAAACAGATACGCAGTATTTT	CASSQETDTQYF
TRBV27	TRBJ2-5	TRBD2	-	TGTGCCAGCAGATTCACTACGAGCGGGGGGGAGACCCAGTACTTC	CASRFTTSGGETQYF
TRBV7-9	TRBJ1-3	-	-	TGTGCCAGCCGATCCGTCGGGAACACCATATATTTT	CASRSVGNTIYF
TRBV28	TRBJ2-7	TRBD1	-	TGTGCCAGCAGTGTAAACCGGGACAGGGGGTACTACGAGCAGTACTTC	CASSVNRDRGYYEQYF
TRBV30	TRBJ1-1	TRBD1	-	TGTGCCCGGACTCAGGGACAGGGAGTGAACACTGAAGCTTTCTTT	CARTQGQGVNTEAFF
TRBV10-3	TRBJ2-5	-	-	TGTGCCATCAGTGACGGGGGAGAAGAGACCCAGTACTTC	CAISDGGEETQYF
TRBV7-9	TRBJ2-1	TRBD1	-	TGTGCCAGCAGACAACAGGGGGCGTCCTACAATGAGCAGTTCTTC	CASRQQGASYNEQFF
TRBV11-2	TRBJ2-5	TRBD2	-	TGTGCCAGCAGCTTAGATCTAGCTAGCGGGGACCAAGAGACCCAGTACTTC	CASSLDLASGDQETQYF
TRBV12-2	TRBJ1-2	-	-	TGTGCAAGTCGCTTAGCCATCGTTGTTGACTATGGCTACACCTTC	CASRLAIVVDYGYTF
TRBV6-5	TRBJ1-3	-	-	TGTGCCAGCAGGACAGCTTTCTCTGGAAACACCATATATTTT	CASRTAFSGNTIYF
TRBV19	TRBJ2-7	-	-	TGTGCCAGTAGTGCCCAGACAGGTATTACGGACGAGCAGTACTTC	CASSAQTGITDEQYF
TRBV5-6	TRBJ1-6	-	-	TGTGCCAGCAGCTTGGACACAGGGAATTCACCCCTCCACTTT	CASSLDTGNSPLHF
TRBV27	TRBJ2-2	-	-	TGTGCCAGCAGTTTTGGGCGGGGCCCGAACACCGGGGAGCTGTTTTTT	CASSFGRGPNTGELFF
TRBV28	TRBJ1-3	-	-	TGTGCCAGCATTTTTAGGGCTGGAAACACCATATATTTT	CASIFRAGNTIYF
TRBV19	TRBJ2-7	-	-	TGTGCCAGTAGTATAAGTACAGGGCTGGGGCTCGAGCAGTACTTC	CASSISTGLGLEQYF
TRBV10-3	TRBJ2-5	-	-	TGTGCCACGGGGCGGGACCCCCAAGAGACCCAGTACTTC	CATGRDPQETQYF
TRBV27	TRBJ2-1	-	-	TGTGCCAGCAGTTCGCCACTAGCAGTTCTGTATAATGAGCAGTTCTTC	CASSSPLAVLYNEQFF
TRBV7-2	TRBJ2-3	-	-	TGTGCCAGCAGCTTAAGCTGGGGACGCACGACAGATACGCAGTATTTT	CASSLSWGRTTDTQYF
TRBV19	TRBJ2-7	-	-	TGTGCCAGTAGCCCCCCGGGACTCCATTACGAGCAGTACTTC	CASSPPGLHYEQYF
TRBV7-2	TRBJ2-7	-	-	TGTGCCAGCAGCTTAGGTTTCAGCTCCGAGCAGTACTTC	CASSLGFSSEQYF
TRBV5-4	TRBJ1-2	TRBD1	-	TGTGCCAGCAGCTTGGACAGGGGGCAGAGTGGCTACACCTTC	CASSLDRGQSGYTF
TRBV28	TRBJ1-4	-	-	TGTGCCAGCAGTTCGACAGGCGTTAATGAAAAACTGTTTTTT	CASSSTGVNEKLFF
TRBV10-1	TRBJ1-5	-	-	TGCGCCAGCAGATCACAGGGCCCGAATCAGCCCCAGCATTTT	CASRSQGPNQPQHF
TRBV4-3	TRBJ2-5	-	-	TGCGCCAGCAGCCAAGACGTTTTGGGTTGGGAGACCCAGTACTTC	CASSQDVLGWETQYF
TRBV13	TRBJ2-5	-	-	TGTGCCAGCAGCTTATGGGATACCCAAGAGACCCAGTACTTC	CASSLWDTQETQYF
TRBV19	TRBJ1-5	TRBD1	-	TGTGCCAGTAGTATCATACCGGGACAGGGGGATCAGCCCCAGCATTTT	CASSIIPGQGDQPQHF
TRBV15	TRBJ1-5	-	-	TGTGCCACCAGCAGGGGAGGGAGCAATCAGCCCCAGCATTTT	CATSRGGSNQPQHF
TRBV5-1	TRBJ1-1	-	few	TGCGCCAGCAGCTTGGGGGTGAACACTGAAGCTTTCTTT	CASSLGVNTEAFF
TRBV6-7	TRBJ2-5	-	-	TGTGCCAGCATCCACTCCCTTGGGGAGACCCAGTACTTC	CASIHSLGETQYF
TRBV11-2	TRBJ2-6	-	-	TGTGCCAGCAGCTATTACGGGTGGACCGGGTCTGGGGCCAACGTCCTGACTTTC	CASSYYGWTGSGANVLTF
TRBV9	TRBJ1-1	-	-	TGTGCCAGCAGCGTAGCTCTGGGTAGCCTTGAAGCTTTCTTT	CASSVALGSLEAFF
TRBV9	TRBJ1-6	-	-	TGTGCCAGCAGCGTTACTCTAGGGGGGTTAGGTTCACCCCTCCACTTT	CASSVTLGGLGSPLHF
TRBV7-8	TRBJ1-5	TRBD1	-	TGTGCCAGCAGCTCAACTTACCGGGACAGGGAAACCAATCAGCCCCAGCATTTT	CASSSTYRDRETNQPQHF
TRBV29-1	TRBJ2-5	TRBD2	-	TGCAGCGTTGATTCTAGCGGGGGGCCGTGGGAGACCCAGTACTTC	CSVDSSGGPWETQYF
TRBV7-7	TRBJ2-7	-	-	TGTGCCAGCAGCTTTTCCTACGGGGACGAGCAGTACTTC	CASSFSYGDEQYF
TRBV25-1	TRBJ2-5	TRBD2	-	TGTGCCAGCAGTGAATCCAGCGGGAGGGCCGAGGAGTACTTC	CASSESSGRAEEYF
TRBV28	TRBJ1-1	-	-	TGTGCCAGCAATCCGCCGGGGCCCCAGAACACTGAAGCTTTCTTT	CASNPPGPQNTEAFF
TRBV6-6	TRBJ1-1	-	-	TGTGCCAGCAGTTTCGGGGATGGCACTGAAGCTTTCTTT	CASSFGDGTEAFF